These T cell receptor beta chains were read from a single sample in a study of T-cell memory formation after mild COVID-19. TCRdb used MiXCR to reprocess the 5' RACE reads, holding one entry per CDR3 protein. Found here are 450,000 to 650,000 distinct CDR3 sequences, roughly 21% of them singletons; the top ten hold under 8.5%. Input material: PBMCs or a T cell subset sorted from them (not recorded which). Receptors originate from an adult woman who had mild COVID-19 (a few samples of this study predate the infection). Cell type and time point are not known. Each CDR3 is given with its conserved first and last residue. D genes are given only for firm matches. Where a row states a size, it is once, few, many or the class of an expanded clone; other rows omit it.

d_call: TRBD1
v_call: TRBV29-1
j_call: TRBJ2-1
clone_size: .
cdr3_aa: CSVESRQGDEQFF
cdr3_nt: TGCAGCGTTGAGTCGCGACAGGGGGATGAGCAGTTCTTC

d_call: TRBD1
v_call: TRBV12-3/TRBV12-4
j_call: TRBJ1-5
clone_size: .
cdr3_aa: CASSSGQGVDQPQHF
cdr3_nt: TGTGCCAGCAGTTCGGGACAGGGGGTCGATCAGCCCCAGCATTTT

d_call: .
v_call: TRBV25-1
j_call: TRBJ1-5
clone_size: few
cdr3_aa: CASSDRGYQPQHF
cdr3_nt: TGTGCCAGCAGTGACAGGGGATATCAGCCCCAGCATTTT

d_call: .
v_call: TRBV20-1
j_call: TRBJ2-7
clone_size: .
cdr3_aa: CSARKAGAYEQYF
cdr3_nt: TGCAGTGCTAGAAAGGCAGGGGCCTACGAGCAGTACTTC

d_call: TRBD1
v_call: TRBV25-1
j_call: TRBJ1-2
clone_size: .
cdr3_aa: CASSGTYPGQGYGYTF
cdr3_nt: TGTGCCAGCAGTGGAACGTATCCGGGACAGGGCTATGGCTACACCTTC

d_call: .
v_call: TRBV20-1
j_call: TRBJ2-1
clone_size: .
cdr3_aa: CSARTLARNEQFF
cdr3_nt: TGCAGTGCTAGAACTCTAGCACGGAATGAGCAGTTCTTC

d_call: TRBD2
v_call: TRBV11-1
j_call: TRBJ2-1
clone_size: few
cdr3_aa: CASSFKREWEQFF
cdr3_nt: TGTGCCAGCAGCTTCAAGCGGGAGTGGGAGCAGTTCTTC

d_call: .
v_call: TRBV4-1
j_call: TRBJ1-5
clone_size: .
cdr3_aa: CASSQEGRGARNQPQHF
cdr3_nt: TGCGCCAGCAGCCAAGAGGGACGGGGGGCGAGAAATCAGCCCCAGCATTTT

d_call: TRBD1
v_call: TRBV30
j_call: TRBJ2-7
clone_size: few
cdr3_aa: CAWSVGGQISYEQYF
cdr3_nt: TGTGCCTGGAGTGTTGGGGGACAGATCTCCTACGAGCAGTACTTC

d_call: .
v_call: TRBV5-6
j_call: TRBJ2-7
clone_size: few
cdr3_aa: CASSYGGAVPGYF
cdr3_nt: TGTGCCAGCAGCTACGGGGGTGCCGTGCCGGGGTACTTC

d_call: .
v_call: TRBV12-3/TRBV12-4
j_call: TRBJ2-5
clone_size: .
cdr3_aa: CASSFGGLGFRRQETQYF
cdr3_nt: TGTGCCAGCAGTTTTGGTGGTTTGGGGTTTCGTCGCCAAGAGACCCAGTACTTC

d_call: TRBD1
v_call: TRBV9
j_call: TRBJ2-5
clone_size: few
cdr3_aa: CASSATRRDREETQYF
cdr3_nt: TGTGCCAGCAGCGCGACCCGCCGGGACAGGGAAGAGACCCAGTACTTC

d_call: .
v_call: TRBV2
j_call: TRBJ1-4
clone_size: .
cdr3_aa: CASSEEAGGTPTNEKLFF
cdr3_nt: TGTGCCAGCAGTGAAGAGGCAGGAGGGACTCCAACTAATGAAAAACTGTTTTTT

d_call: TRBD2
v_call: TRBV9
j_call: TRBJ2-1
clone_size: many
cdr3_aa: CASSLTGGRDNEQFF
cdr3_nt: TGTGCCAGCAGCCTCACTGGCGGGAGAGACAATGAGCAGTTCTTC

d_call: .
v_call: TRBV6-1
j_call: TRBJ2-7
clone_size: .
cdr3_aa: CASSELTRTYEQYF
cdr3_nt: TGTGCCAGCAGTGAATTAACCAGGACCTACGAGCAGTACTTC

d_call: TRBD2
v_call: TRBV5-6
j_call: TRBJ2-3
clone_size: few
cdr3_aa: CASSLGPGGMPDTQYF
cdr3_nt: TGTGCCAGCAGCTTGGGTCCGGGGGGGATGCCAGATACGCAGTATTTT

d_call: TRBD1
v_call: TRBV7-7
j_call: TRBJ2-1
clone_size: .
cdr3_aa: CASSPHGARGIYNEQFF
cdr3_nt: TGTGCTAGCAGCCCTCATGGCGCCAGGGGGATCTACAATGAGCAGTTCTTC

d_call: TRBD1
v_call: TRBV6-1
j_call: TRBJ2-7
clone_size: .
cdr3_aa: CASSEARTGGTYEQYF
cdr3_nt: TGTGCCAGCAGTGAAGCGAGAACAGGGGGAACCTACGAGCAGTACTTC

d_call: .
v_call: TRBV5-1
j_call: TRBJ1-3
clone_size: .
cdr3_aa: CASSTSGAHGNTIYF
cdr3_nt: TGCGCCAGCAGTACCTCGGGCGCCCATGGAAACACCATATATTTT

d_call: TRBD2
v_call: TRBV7-3
j_call: TRBJ2-2
clone_size: few
cdr3_aa: CASSPPGLALTGELFF
cdr3_nt: TGTGCCAGCAGCCCTCCGGGACTAGCTCTTACCGGGGAGCTGTTTTTT

d_call: .
v_call: TRBV7-3
j_call: TRBJ2-1
clone_size: .
cdr3_aa: CASSLRQGRRNEQFF
cdr3_nt: TGTGCCAGCAGCTTAAGGCAGGGGAGAAGGAATGAGCAGTTCTTC

d_call: TRBD1
v_call: TRBV20-1
j_call: TRBJ2-7
clone_size: .
cdr3_aa: CSASPAWTGNEQYF
cdr3_nt: TGCAGTGCTAGTCCCGCCTGGACAGGGAACGAGCAGTACTTC

d_call: .
v_call: TRBV29-1
j_call: TRBJ2-5
clone_size: .
cdr3_aa: CSARRVLETQYF
cdr3_nt: TGCAGCGCCCGAAGGGTTTTGGAGACCCAGTACTTC

d_call: TRBD2
v_call: TRBV11-2
j_call: TRBJ2-3
clone_size: few
cdr3_aa: CASRMRGSTDTQYF
cdr3_nt: TGTGCCAGCAGAATGCGGGGGAGCACAGATACGCAGTATTTT

d_call: .
v_call: TRBV7-8
j_call: TRBJ1-3
clone_size: .
cdr3_aa: CASSFESTIYF
cdr3_nt: TGTGCCAGCAGCTTCGAGAGCACCATATATTTT

d_call: .
v_call: TRBV10-3
j_call: TRBJ2-1
clone_size: .
cdr3_aa: CAISGSGDNEQFF
cdr3_nt: TGTGCCATCAGTGGGTCAGGGGACAATGAGCAGTTCTTC

d_call: TRBD2
v_call: TRBV7-8
j_call: TRBJ2-1
clone_size: .
cdr3_aa: CASSAIAGEPFF
cdr3_nt: TGTGCCAGCAGCGCCATAGCGGGAGAGCCGTTCTTC

d_call: TRBD1
v_call: TRBV20-1
j_call: TRBJ1-1
clone_size: few
cdr3_aa: CSAIRGPWDTEAFF
cdr3_nt: TGCAGTGCTATCAGGGGGCCGTGGGACACTGAAGCTTTCTTT

d_call: TRBD1
v_call: TRBV20-1
j_call: TRBJ2-4
clone_size: .
cdr3_aa: CSARGDSTLAKNIQYF
cdr3_nt: TGCAGTGCTAGGGGGGACAGCACACTAGCCAAAAACATTCAGTACTTC